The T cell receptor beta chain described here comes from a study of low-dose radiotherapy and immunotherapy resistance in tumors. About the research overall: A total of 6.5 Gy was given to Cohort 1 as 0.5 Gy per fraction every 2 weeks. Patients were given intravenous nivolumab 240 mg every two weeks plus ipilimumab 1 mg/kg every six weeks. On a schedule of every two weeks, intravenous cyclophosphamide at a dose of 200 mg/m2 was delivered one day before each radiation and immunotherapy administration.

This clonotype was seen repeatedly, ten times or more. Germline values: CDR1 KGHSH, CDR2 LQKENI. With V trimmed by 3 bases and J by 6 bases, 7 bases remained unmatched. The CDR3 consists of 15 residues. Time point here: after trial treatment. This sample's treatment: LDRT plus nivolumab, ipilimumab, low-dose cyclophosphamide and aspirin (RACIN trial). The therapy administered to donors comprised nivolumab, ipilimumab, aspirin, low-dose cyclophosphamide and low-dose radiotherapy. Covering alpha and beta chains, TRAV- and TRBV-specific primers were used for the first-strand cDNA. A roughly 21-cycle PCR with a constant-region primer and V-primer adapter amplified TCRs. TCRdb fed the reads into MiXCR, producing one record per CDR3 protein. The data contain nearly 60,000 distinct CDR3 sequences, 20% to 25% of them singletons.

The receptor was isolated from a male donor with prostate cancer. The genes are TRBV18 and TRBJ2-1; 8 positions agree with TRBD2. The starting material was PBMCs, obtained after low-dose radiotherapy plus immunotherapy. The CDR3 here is CASSPVLAGFNEQFF. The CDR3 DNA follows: TGTGCCAGCTCACCCGTCCTAGCGGGTTTCAATGAGCAGTTCTTC.